These 6 T cell receptor beta chains came from one sample sequenced in a study of radiotherapy plus CTLA-4 blockade in lung cancer. Sequenced by immunoSEQ multiplex PCR; TCRdb stores in-frame clones only, minus some. This repertoire shows tens of thousands of clones, less than 85% found once; its top ten account for roughly 15%. The sample was peripheral blood, taken from a patient treated with radiotherapy plus ipilimumab. The receptors come from a human donor with non-small cell lung cancer who had a complete response to radiotherapy plus ipilimumab.

This chain links TRBV5-8 with TRBJ1-1; D may be TRBD1 (6 bases). The CDR3 consists of 13 residues. Trimming removed 4 bases at V and 7 bases at J, with 14 bases between. Looked up from germline, CDR1 is SGHTS and CDR2 is YDEGEE. Here the CDR3 DNA reads TGTGCCAGCAGCAGACGGACAGACTTTGAAGCTTTCTTT. Translating gives CASSRRTDFEAFF. Complete variable domain (other parts from reference TRBV5-8 and TRBJ1-1): EAGVTQSPTHLIKTRGQQATLRCSPISGHTSVYWYQQALGLGLQFLLWYDEGEERNRGNFPPRFSGRQFPNYSSELNVNALELEDSALYLCASSRRTDFEAFFGQGTRLTVV.

The rearrangement joins TRBV5-4 to TRBJ2-3; 7 bases are a match to TRBD1. Germline CDR1 and CDR2: SGHNT and YYREEE (reference sequence). After removal of 3 bases from V and 1 base from J, the junction contained 8 bases not matched to a gene. The CDR3 is 16 amino acids. Here the CDR3 DNA reads TGTGCCAGCAGCTCCCCGACAGGGCTGGGCACAGATACGCAGTATTTT. Translating gives CASSSPTGLGTDTQYF.

As regards this clone: The sample holds other DNA sequences that translate to the same CDR3. The chain recombines TRBV25-1 with TRBJ2-7; D call uncertain. V was shortened by 2 bases and J by 10 bases, with 15 bases between the two germline ends. CDR1 is MGHDK and CDR2 is SYGVNS in the germline V gene. There are 13 residues in the CDR3. Here the CDR3 DNA reads TGTGCCAGCAGTGAACCGCCTACGGTGAGACAGTACTTC. Protein sequence: CASSEPPTVRQYF.

The CDR3 coding sequence is TGTGCCAGCAGTTACGGGGCCTTGAACACTGAAGCTTTCTTT. The encoded protein is CASSYGALNTEAFF. The gene calls are TRBV6-6 and TRBJ1-1; tentatively, D is TRBD1 (5 bases). Germline CDR1 and CDR2: MNHNY and SVGAGI (reference sequence). V was pared by 2 bases and J by 0 bases, with 7 bases between. The CDR3 is 14 amino acids.

This chain joins TRBV6-1 and TRBJ2-1; no clear D gene. Germline CDR1 and CDR2: MNHNS and SASEGT. The CDR3 length is 11 residues. Between the trimmed V and J ends, which lost 3 bases and 9 bases, there was a span of 6 bases. The CDR3 here is CASSDVREQFF. The CDR3 DNA reads as TGTGCCAGCAGTGATGTGCGTGAGCAGTTCTTC.

The genes are TRBV6-5 and TRBJ2-7; 9 positions match TRBD1. The V gene's germline CDR1 is MNHEY and CDR2 SVGAGI. There are 15 residues in the CDR3. Losses at the gene ends were 6 bases for V and 4 bases for J; bases not matched to a gene: 10. The chain's CDR3 is CASRFTGGAQYEQYF. DNA for the CDR3: TGTGCCAGCAGATTCACAGGGGGCGCACAGTACGAGCAGTACTTC.